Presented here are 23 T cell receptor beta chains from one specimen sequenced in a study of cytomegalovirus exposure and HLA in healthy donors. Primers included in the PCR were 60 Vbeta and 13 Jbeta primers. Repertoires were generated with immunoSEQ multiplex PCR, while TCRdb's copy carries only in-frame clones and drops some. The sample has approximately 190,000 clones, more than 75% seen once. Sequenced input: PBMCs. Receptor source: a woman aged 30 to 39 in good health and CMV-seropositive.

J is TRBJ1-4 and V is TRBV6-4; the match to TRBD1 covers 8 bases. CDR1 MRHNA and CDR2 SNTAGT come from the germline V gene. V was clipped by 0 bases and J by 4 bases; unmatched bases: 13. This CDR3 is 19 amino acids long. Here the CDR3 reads CASSDSIRDRPPLNEKLFF. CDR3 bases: TGTGCCAGCAGTGACTCGATAAGGGACAGGCCGCCTCTTAATGAAAAACTGTTTTTT.

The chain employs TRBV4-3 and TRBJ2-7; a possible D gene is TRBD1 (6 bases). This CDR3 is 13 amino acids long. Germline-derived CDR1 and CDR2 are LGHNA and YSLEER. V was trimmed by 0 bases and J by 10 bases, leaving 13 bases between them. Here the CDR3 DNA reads TGCGCCAGCAGCCAAGATGGTAGGGGGAAACAGTACTTC. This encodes CASSQDGRGKQYF.

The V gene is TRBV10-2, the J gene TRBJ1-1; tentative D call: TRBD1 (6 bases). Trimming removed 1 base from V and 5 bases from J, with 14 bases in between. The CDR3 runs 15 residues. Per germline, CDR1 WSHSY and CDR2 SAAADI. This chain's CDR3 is CASSEWDPRGTEAFF. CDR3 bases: TGCGCCAGCAGTGAGTGGGACCCGAGGGGGACTGAAGCTTTCTTT.

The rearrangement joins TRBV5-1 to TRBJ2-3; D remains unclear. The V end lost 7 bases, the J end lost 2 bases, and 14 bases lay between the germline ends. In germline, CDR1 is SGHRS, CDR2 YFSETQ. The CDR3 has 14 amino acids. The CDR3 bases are TGCGCCAGCTTTGCCGGGTGGCCCACAGATACGCAGTATTTT. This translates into CASFAGWPTDTQYF.

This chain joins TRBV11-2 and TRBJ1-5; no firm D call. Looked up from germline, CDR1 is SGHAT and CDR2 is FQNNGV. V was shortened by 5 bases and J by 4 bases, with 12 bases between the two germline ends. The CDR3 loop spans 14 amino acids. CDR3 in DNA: TGTGCCAGCAGCCCGTCAGGTGCTAATCAGCCCCAGCATTTT. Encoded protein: CASSPSGANQPQHF.

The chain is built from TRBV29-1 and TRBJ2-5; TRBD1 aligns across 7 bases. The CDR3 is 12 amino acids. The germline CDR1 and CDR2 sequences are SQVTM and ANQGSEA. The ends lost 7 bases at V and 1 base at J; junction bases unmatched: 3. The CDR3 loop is CSASGGQETQYF. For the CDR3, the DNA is TGCAGCGCTTCAGGGGGCCAAGAGACCCAGTACTTC.

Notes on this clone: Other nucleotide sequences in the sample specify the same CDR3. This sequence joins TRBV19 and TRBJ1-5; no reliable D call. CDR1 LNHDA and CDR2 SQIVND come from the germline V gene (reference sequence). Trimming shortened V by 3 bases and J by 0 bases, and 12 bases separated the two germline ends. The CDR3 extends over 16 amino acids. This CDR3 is CASSIRHAGSNQPQHF. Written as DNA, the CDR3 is TGTGCCAGTAGTATTCGCCACGCGGGTAGCAATCAGCCCCAGCATTTT.

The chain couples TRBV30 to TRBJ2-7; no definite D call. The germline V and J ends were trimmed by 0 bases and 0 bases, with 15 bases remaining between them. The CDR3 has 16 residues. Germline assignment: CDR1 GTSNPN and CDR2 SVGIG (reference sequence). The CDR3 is CAWSVQLPSYSYEQYF. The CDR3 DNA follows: TGTGCCTGGAGTGTACAACTACCTAGTTACTCCTACGAGCAGTACTTC.

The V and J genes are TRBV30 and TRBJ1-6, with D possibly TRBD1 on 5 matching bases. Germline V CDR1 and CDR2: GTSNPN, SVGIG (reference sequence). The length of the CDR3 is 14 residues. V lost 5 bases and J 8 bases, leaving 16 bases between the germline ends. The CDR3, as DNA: TGTGCCTGGCACCCGGGACTCAATCATTCACCCCTCCACTTT. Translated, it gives CAWHPGLNHSPLHF. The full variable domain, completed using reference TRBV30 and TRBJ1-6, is SQTIHQWPATLVQPVGSPLSLECTVEGTSNPNLYWYRQAAGRGLQLLFYSVGIGQISSEVPQNLSASRPQDRQFILSSKKLLLSDSGFYLCAWHPGLNHSPLHFGNGTRLTVT.

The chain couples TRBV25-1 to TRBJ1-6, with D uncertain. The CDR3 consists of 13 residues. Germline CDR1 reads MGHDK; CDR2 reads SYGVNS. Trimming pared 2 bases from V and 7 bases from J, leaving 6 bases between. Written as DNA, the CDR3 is TGTGCCAGCAGTGAAGCGGGGAATTCACCCCTCCACTTT. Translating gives CASSEAGNSPLHF.

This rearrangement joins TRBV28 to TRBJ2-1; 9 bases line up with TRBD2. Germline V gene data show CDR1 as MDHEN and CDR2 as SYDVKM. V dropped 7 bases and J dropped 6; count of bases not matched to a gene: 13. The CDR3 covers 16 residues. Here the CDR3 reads CASTISLAGSFNEQFF. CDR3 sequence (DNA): TGTGCCAGCACCATCTCTCTAGCGGGGTCGTTCAATGAGCAGTTCTTC.

CDR3 in amino acids: CASSSGDRGKSYEQYF. The DNA of the CDR3 is TGTGCCAGCAGCTCGGGGGACAGGGGAAAATCCTACGAGCAGTACTTC. The V and J genes are TRBV11-1 and TRBJ2-7, with 10 bases matching TRBD1. Trimming took 4 bases from V and 1 from J; bases not matched to a gene: 7. The CDR3 has 16 residues. The germline V gene has CDR1 SGHAT and CDR2 FQDESV (reference sequence).

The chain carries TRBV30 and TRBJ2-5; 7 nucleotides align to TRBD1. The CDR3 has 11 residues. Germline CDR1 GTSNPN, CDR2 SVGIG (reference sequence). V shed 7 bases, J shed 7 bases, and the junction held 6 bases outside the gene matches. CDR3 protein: CALTGAGTQYF. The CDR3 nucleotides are TGTGCCTTAACAGGGGCGGGGACCCAGTACTTC.

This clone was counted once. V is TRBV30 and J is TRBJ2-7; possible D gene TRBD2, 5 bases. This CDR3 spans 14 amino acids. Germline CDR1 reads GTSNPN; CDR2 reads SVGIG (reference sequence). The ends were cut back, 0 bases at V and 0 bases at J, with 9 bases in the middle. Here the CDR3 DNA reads TGTGCCTGGAGTGTGTCAGCGGTCTCCTACGAGCAGTACTTC. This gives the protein CAWSVSAVSYEQYF.

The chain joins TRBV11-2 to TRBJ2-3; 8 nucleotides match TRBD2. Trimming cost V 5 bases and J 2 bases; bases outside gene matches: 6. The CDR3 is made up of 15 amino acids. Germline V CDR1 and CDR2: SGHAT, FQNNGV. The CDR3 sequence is CASSPVAGNTDTQYF. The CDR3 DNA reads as TGTGCCAGCAGCCCTGTAGCGGGGAACACAGATACGCAGTATTTT.

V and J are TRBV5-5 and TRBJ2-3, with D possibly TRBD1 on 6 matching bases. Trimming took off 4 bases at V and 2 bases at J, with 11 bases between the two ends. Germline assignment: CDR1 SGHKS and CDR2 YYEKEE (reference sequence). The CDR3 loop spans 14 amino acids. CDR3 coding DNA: TGTGCCAGCAGCCCGACAGGACCCACAGATACGCAGTATTTT. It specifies CASSPTGPTDTQYF.

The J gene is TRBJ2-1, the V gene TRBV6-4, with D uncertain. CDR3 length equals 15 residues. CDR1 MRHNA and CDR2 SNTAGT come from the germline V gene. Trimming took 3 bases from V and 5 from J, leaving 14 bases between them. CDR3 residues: CASSDGLARHNEQFF. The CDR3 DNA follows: TGTGCCAGCAGTGATGGGCTCGCACGTCACAATGAGCAGTTCTTC.

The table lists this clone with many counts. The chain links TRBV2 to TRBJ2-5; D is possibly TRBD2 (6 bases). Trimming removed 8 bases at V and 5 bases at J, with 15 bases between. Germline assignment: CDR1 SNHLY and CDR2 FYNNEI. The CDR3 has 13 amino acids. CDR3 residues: CASLRELSETQYF. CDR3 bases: TGTGCCAGCCTTCGGGAGCTATCGGAGACCCAGTACTTC.

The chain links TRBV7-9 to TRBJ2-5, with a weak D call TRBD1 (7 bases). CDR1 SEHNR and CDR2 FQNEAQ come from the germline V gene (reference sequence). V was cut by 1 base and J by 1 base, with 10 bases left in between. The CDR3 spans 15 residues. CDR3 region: CASSLGGDSQETQYF. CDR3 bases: TGTGCCAGCAGCTTAGGGGGGGACAGCCAAGAGACCCAGTACTTC. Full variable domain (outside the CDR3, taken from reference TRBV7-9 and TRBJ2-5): DTGVSQNPRHKITKRGQNVTFRCDPISEHNRLYWYRQTLGQGPEFLTYFQNEAQLEKSRLLSDRFSAERPKGSFSTLEIQRTEQGDSAMYLCASSLGGDSQETQYFGPGTRLLVL.

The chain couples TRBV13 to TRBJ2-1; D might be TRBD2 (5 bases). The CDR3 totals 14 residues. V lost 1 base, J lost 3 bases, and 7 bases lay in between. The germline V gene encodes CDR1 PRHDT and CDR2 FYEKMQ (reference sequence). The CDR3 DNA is TGTGCCAGCAGCTTAGCGGGAATCTACAATGAGCAGTTCTTC. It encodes CASSLAGIYNEQFF.

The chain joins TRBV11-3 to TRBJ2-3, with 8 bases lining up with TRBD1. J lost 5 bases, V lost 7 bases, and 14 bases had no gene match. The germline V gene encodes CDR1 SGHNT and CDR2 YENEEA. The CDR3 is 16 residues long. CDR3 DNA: TGTGCCAGCACCCTCCAACCGGGACAGGCAGGAGATACGCAGTATTTT. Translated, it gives CASTLQPGQAGDTQYF.

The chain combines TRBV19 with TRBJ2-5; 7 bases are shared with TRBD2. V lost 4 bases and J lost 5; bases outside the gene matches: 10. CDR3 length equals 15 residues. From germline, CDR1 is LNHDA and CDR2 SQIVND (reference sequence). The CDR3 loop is CASSRGGEPRETQYF. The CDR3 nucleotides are TGTGCCAGTAGTAGGGGAGGGGAGCCTAGGGAGACCCAGTACTTC.

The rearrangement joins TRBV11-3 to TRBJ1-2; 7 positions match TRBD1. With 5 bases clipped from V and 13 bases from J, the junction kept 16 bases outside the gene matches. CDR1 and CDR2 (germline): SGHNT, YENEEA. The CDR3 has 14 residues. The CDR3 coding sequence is TGTGCCAGCAGCCCCCGGACAGGTCCGTCCGTTGGCACCTTC. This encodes CASSPRTGPSVGTF.